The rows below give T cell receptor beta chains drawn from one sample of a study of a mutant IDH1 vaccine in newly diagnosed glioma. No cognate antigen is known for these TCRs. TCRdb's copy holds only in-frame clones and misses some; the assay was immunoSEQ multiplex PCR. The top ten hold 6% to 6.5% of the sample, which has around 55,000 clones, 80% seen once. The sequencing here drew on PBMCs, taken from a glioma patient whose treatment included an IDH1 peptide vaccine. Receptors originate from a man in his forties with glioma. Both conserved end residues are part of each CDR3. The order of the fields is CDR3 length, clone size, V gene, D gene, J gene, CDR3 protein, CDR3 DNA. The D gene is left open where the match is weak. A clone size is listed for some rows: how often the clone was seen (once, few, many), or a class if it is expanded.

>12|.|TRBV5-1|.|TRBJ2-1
CASSPTSDEQFF
TGCGCCAGCAGCCCAACTAGTGATGAGCAGTTCTTC
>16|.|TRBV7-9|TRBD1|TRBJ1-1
CASSLSSWQGDTEAFF
TGTGCCAGCAGCTTAAGTAGCTGGCAGGGGGACACTGAAGCTTTCTTT
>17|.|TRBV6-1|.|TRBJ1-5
CASSEIYVGEVDQPQHF
TGTGCCAGCAGTGAAATCTACGTAGGGGAGGTGGACCAGCCCCAGCATTTT
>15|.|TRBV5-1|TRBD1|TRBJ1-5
CASSQWTGVGQPQHF
TGCGCCAGCAGCCAATGGACAGGGGTTGGACAGCCCCAGCATTTT
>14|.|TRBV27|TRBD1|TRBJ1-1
CASSFGQANTEAFF
TGTGCCAGCAGTTTTGGACAGGCCAACACTGAAGCTTTCTTT
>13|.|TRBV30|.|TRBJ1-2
CAWRRNRQLPGFF
TGTGCCTGGAGAAGAAACCGGCAGCTCCCAGGATTCTTC
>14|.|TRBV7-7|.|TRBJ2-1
CASSPSRANNEQFF
TGTGCTAGCAGCCCGTCCCGGGCTAACAATGAGCAGTTCTTC
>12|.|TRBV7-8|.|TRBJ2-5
CASSLALETQYF
TGTGCCAGCAGCTTAGCTCTTGAGACCCAGTACTTC
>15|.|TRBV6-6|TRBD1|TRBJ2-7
CASSERQGGDYEQYF
TGTGCCAGCAGCGAACGACAGGGGGGAGACTACGAGCAGTACTTC
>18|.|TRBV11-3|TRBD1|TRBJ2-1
CASSLDQGGSVSANEQFF
TGTGCCAGCAGCTTAGATCAAGGGGGCAGCGTGTCGGCCAATGAGCAGTTCTTC
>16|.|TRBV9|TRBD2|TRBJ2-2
CASSSIAGAYTGELFF
TGTGCCAGCAGCTCGATAGCGGGGGCCTACACCGGGGAGCTGTTTTTT
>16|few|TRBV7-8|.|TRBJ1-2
CASSLGAERRPYGYTF
TGTGCCAGCAGCTTAGGGGCTGAGCGGCGCCCCTATGGCTACACCTTC
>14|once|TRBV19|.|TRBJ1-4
CASRPPGSSGKLFF
TGTGCCAGTAGGCCACCGGGGTCCTCTGGAAAACTGTTTTTT
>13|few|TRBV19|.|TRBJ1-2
CASSPRSTDGYTF
TGTGCCAGTAGTCCCCGGTCTACCGATGGCTACACCTTC
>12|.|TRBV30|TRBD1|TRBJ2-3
CAWDRGTDTQYF
TGTGCCTGGGACAGGGGCACAGATACGCAGTATTTT
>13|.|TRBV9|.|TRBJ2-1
CASSGDTNNEQFF
TGTGCCAGCAGCGGGGACACTAACAATGAGCAGTTCTTC
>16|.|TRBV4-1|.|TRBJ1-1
CASSRGRETLDTEAFF
TGCGCCAGCAGCCGCGGACGAGAAACACTGGACACTGAAGCTTTCTTT
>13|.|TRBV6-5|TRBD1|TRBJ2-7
CASSGGTGNEQYF
TGTGCCAGCAGTGGTGGGACAGGGAACGAGCAGTACTTC
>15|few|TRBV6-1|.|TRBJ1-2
CASSGRSAANYGYTF
TGTGCCAGCAGTGGCCGTTCAGCCGCAAACTATGGCTACACCTTC
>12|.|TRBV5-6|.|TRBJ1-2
CASSDDIGGYTF
TGTGCCAGCAGCGACGATATTGGTGGCTACACCTTC
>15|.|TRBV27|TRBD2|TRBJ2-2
CASSLRAGVTGELFF
TGTGCCAGCAGTTTACGGGCGGGGGTCACCGGGGAGCTGTTTTTT
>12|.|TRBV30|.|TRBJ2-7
CAWSVTVYEQYF
TGTGCCTGGAGTGTAACGGTCTACGAGCAGTACTTC
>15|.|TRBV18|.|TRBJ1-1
CASSPLSTGNTEAFF
TGTGCCAGCTCACCACTATCGACAGGGAACACTGAAGCTTTCTTT
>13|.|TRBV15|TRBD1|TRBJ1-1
CATSPRERGPAFF
TGTGCCACCAGCCCCCGAGAGAGGGGGCCTGCTTTCTTT
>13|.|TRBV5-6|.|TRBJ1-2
CASSNGQLYGYTF
TGTGCCAGCAGCAACGGACAGCTCTATGGCTACACCTTC
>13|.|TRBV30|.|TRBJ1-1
CAWSAEMDTEAFF
TGTGCCTGGAGTGCCGAAATGGACACTGAAGCTTTCTTT
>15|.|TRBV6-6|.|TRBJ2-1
CASTSAEGSYNEQFF
TGTGCCAGCACCTCCGCAGAGGGCTCCTACAATGAGCAGTTCTTC
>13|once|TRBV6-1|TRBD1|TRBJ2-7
CASSELGTGGQYF
TGTGCCAGCAGTGAATTGGGGACAGGGGGGCAGTACTTC
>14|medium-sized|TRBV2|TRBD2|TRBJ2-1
CASSERGGYKEQFF
TGTGCCAGCAGCGAGCGGGGGGGTTATAAAGAGCAGTTCTTC